This record looks at one T cell receptor beta chain sequence and its context. This record belongs to a study of blood T cell repertoires in COVID-19. On the study more broadly: Samples taken during acute and convalescent COVID-19 were collected in the United States, Italy and Spain. Sample material is recorded as cDNA or gDNA derived from T cells, B-cell-depleted T cells, or PBMCs.

Germline CDR1 is SGHRS and CDR2 is YFSETQ. Trimming at V came to 5 bases and at J to 6 bases, leaving 12 bases not matched to a gene. CDR3 length equals 15 residues. In the study's own analysis: Nucleated cell counts were estimated from reference gene primer amplification. The method was immunoSEQ multiplex PCR; TCRdb's version includes in-frame clones alone and lacks a portion of them. The D gene and trimming were derived from the DNA, and the V and J assignments and clone size from that table. The repertoire holds some 120,000 clones, with roughly 89% as singletons. The chain couples TRBV5-1 to TRBJ1-2, with TRBD1 matching over 8 bases. This clonotype was obtained from a woman aged 45-60 years with acute or convalescent COVID-19. The sample taken for sequencing was peripheral blood. CDR3 residues: CASRSRWTGTDGYTF. Here the CDR3 DNA reads TGCGCCAGCAGGTCACGGTGGACAGGGACGGATGGCTACACCTTC.